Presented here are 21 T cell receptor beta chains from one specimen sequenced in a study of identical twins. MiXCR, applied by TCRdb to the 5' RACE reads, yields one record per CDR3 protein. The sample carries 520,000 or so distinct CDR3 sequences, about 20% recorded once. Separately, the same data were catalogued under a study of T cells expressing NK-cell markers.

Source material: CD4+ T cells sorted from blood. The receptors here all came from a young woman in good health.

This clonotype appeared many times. The CDR3 spells CASSYSSRSDITYNEQFF. CDR3 DNA: TGTGCCAGCAGTTACTCCTCACGCTCGGACATAACCTACAATGAGCAGTTCTTC. This chain connects TRBV6-5 to TRBJ2-1; weak D call: TRBD1 (5 bases). V lost 0 bases, J lost 2 bases, and 17 bases lay in between. The germline V gene has CDR1 MNHEY and CDR2 SVGAGI. The CDR3 spans 18 residues.

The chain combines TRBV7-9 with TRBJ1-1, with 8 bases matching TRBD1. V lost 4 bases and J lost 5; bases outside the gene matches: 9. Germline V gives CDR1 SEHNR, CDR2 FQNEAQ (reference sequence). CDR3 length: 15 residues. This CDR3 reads CASSSQGAGTTEAFF. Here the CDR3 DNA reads TGTGCCAGCAGCTCCCAGGGGGCGGGGACGACTGAAGCTTTCTTT. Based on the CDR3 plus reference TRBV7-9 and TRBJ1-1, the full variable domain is DTGVSQNPRHKITKRGQNVTFRCDPISEHNRLYWYRQTLGQGPEFLTYFQNEAQLEKSRLLSDRFSAERPKGSFSTLEIQRTEQGDSAMYLCASSSQGAGTTEAFFGQGTRLTVV.

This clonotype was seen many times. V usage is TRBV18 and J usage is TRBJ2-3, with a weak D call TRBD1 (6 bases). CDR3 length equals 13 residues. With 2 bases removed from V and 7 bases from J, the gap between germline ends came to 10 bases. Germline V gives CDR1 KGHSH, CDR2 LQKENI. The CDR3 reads CASSPAQGYTQYF. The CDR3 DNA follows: TGTGCCAGCTCACCAGCCCAGGGGTATACGCAGTATTTT.

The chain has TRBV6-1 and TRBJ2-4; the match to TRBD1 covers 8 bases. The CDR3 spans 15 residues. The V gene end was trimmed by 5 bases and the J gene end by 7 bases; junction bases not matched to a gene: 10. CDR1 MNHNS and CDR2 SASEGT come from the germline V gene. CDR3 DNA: TGTGCCAGCAGTCGGCGGGGAGGACAGGGCAACATTCAGTACTTC. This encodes CASSRRGGQGNIQYF.

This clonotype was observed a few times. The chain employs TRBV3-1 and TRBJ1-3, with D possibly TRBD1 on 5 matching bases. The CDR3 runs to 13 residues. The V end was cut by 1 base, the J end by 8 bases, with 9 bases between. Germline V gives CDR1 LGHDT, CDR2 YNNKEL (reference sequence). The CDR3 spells CASSQVRGYTIYF. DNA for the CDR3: TGTGCCAGCAGCCAAGTAAGGGGATACACCATATATTTT.

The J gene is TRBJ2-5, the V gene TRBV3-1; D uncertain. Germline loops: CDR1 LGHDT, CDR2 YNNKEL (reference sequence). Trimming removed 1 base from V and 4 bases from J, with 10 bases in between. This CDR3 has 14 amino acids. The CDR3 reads CASSQGIVAETQYF. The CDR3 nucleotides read TGTGCCAGCAGCCAAGGGATAGTCGCAGAGACCCAGTACTTC.

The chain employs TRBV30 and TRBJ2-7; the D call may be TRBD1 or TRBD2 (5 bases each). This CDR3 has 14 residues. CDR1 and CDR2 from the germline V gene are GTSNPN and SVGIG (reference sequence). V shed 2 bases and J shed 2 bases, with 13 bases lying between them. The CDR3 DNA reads TGTGCCTGGAGTTACGGGACGGAACCCTACGAGCAGTACTTC. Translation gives CAWSYGTEPYEQYF. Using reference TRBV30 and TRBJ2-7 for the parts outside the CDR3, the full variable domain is SQTIHQWPATLVQPVGSPLSLECTVEGTSNPNLYWYRQAAGRGLQLLFYSVGIGQISSEVPQNLSASRPQDRQFILSSKKLLLSDSGFYLCAWSYGTEPYEQYFGPGTRLTVT.

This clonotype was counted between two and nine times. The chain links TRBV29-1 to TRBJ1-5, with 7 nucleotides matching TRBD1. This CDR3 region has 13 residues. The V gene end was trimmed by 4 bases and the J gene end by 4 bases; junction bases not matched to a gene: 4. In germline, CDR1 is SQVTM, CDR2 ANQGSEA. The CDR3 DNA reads TGCAGCGTTGGCTACAGGGGAAATCAGCCCCAGCATTTT. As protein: CSVGYRGNQPQHF.

This CDR3 reads CASSLAAGGPFEQYF. The DNA for the CDR3 is TGCGCCAGCAGCTTGGCCGCCGGCGGGCCTTTCGAGCAGTACTTC. V gene TRBV5-1 combines with J gene TRBJ2-7, with a tentative D call TRBD2 (5 bases). Germline loops: CDR1 SGHRS, CDR2 YFSETQ. This CDR3 has 15 residues. The V end was cut by 0 bases, the J end by 6 bases, with 16 bases between.

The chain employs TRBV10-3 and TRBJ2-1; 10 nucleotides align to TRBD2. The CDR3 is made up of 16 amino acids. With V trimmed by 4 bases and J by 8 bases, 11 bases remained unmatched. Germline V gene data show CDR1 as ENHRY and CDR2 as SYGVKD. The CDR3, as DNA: TGTGCCATCAGTGGTACTAGCGGGATAACCGGCTATGAGCAGTTCTTC. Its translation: CAISGTSGITGYEQFF.

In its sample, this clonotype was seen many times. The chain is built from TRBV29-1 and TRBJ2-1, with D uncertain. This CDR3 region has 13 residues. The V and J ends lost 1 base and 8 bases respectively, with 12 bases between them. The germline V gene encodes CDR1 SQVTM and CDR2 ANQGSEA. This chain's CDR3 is CSVEGYSRDEQFF. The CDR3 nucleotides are TGCAGCGTTGAAGGGTATAGTCGGGATGAGCAGTTCTTC.

CDR3 in amino acids: CATSGGGWSRNEQFF. The CDR3 DNA is TGTGCCACCAGTGGTGGCGGTTGGAGCCGCAATGAGCAGTTCTTC. V is TRBV24-1 and J is TRBJ2-1; D ambiguous. The V gene lost 5 bases and the J gene lost 6 bases, with 16 bases spanning the gap. The CDR3 consists of 15 residues. From germline, CDR1 is KGHDR and CDR2 SFDVKD.

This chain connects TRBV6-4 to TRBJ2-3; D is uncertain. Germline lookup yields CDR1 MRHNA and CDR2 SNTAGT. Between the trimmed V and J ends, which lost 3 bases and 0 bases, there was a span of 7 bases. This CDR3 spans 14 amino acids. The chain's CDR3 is CASSETGSTDTQYF. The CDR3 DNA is TGTGCCAGCAGTGAAACGGGCAGCACAGATACGCAGTATTTT.

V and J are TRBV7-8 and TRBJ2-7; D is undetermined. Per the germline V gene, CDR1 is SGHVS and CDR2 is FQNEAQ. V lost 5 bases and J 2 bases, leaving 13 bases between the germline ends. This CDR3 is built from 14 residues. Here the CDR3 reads CASSRLIDTYEQYF. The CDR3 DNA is TGTGCCAGCAGCCGCCTTATAGACACCTACGAGCAGTACTTC. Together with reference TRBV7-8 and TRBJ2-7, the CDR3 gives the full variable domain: GAGVSQSPRYKVAKRGQDVALRCDPISGHVSLFWYQQALGQGPEFLTYFQNEAQLDKSGLPSDRFFAERPEGSVSTLKIQRTQQEDSAVYLCASSRLIDTYEQYFGPGTRLTVT.

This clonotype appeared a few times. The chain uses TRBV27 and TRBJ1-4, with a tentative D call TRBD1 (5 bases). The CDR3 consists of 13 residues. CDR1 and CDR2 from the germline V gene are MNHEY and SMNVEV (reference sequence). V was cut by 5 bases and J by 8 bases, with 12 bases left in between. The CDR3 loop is CASSTGRGEKLFF. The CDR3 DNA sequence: TGTGCCAGCAGTACGGGTCGGGGGGAAAAACTGTTTTTT.

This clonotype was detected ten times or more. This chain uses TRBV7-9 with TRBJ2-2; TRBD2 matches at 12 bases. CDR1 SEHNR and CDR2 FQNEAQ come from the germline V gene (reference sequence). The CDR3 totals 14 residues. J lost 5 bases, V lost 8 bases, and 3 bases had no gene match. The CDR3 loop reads CASSTSGSTGELFF. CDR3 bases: TGTGCCAGCTCGACTAGCGGGAGTACCGGGGAGCTGTTTTTT.

CDR3 loop: CSVSGSTYNEQFF. For the CDR3, the DNA is TGCAGTGTTAGCGGGAGTACCTACAATGAGCAGTTCTTC. V gene TRBV20-1 combines with J gene TRBJ2-1, with 9 bases lining up with TRBD2. The germline V gene has CDR1 DFQATT and CDR2 SNEGSKA (reference sequence). V dropped 7 bases and J dropped 2; count of bases not matched to a gene: 3. This CDR3 is 13 amino acids long.

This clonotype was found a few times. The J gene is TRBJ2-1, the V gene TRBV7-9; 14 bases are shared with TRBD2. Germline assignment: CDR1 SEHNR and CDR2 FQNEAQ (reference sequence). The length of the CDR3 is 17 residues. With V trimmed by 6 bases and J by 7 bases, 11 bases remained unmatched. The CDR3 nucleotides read TGTGCCAGCAGATCCACCGGGACTAGCGGGAGTCGTAATGAGCAGTTCTTC. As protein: CASRSTGTSGSRNEQFF.

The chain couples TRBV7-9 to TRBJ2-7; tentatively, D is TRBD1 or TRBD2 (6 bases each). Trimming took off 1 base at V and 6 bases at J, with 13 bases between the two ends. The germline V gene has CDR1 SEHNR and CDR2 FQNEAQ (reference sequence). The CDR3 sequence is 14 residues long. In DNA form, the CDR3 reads TGTGCCAGCAGCTTAGACCCGGGGGCCACCGAGCAGTACTTC. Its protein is CASSLDPGATEQYF.

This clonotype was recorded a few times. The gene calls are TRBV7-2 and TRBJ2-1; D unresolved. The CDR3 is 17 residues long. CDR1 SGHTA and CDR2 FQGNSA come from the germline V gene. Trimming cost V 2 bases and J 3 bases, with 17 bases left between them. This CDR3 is CASSLKGGGPVYNEQFF. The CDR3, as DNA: TGTGCCAGCAGCTTAAAGGGTGGTGGGCCAGTCTACAATGAGCAGTTCTTC.

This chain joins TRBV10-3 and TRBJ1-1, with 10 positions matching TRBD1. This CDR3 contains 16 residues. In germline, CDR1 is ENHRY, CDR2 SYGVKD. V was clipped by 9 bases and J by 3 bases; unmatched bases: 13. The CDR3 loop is CAINSGTGVSDTEAFF. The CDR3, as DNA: TGTGCCATAAACTCCGGGACAGGGGTTTCGGACACTGAAGCTTTCTTT.